This paragraph reports one TCR beta chain. The antigen is not known. Data came from immunoSEQ multiplex PCR; TCRdb stores just in-frame clones and leaves some out. The sample carries tens of thousands of clones, approximately 82% recorded once. The sample comes from a study of CD4 T cells in relation to SARS-CoV-2 and coronaviruses. The V and J ends lost 3 bases and 8 bases, in that order; junction bases with no gene match: 4. CDR3 length: 13 amino acids. Germline V gives CDR1 SGHDN, CDR2 FVKESK. The unexposed donors gave CD4+ T cells in 2011-2018, prior to COVID-19. Isolation of CD4+ T cells took place after roughly nine days in culture.

The receptor was derived from a human donor in good health. This chain connects TRBV14 to TRBJ1-2; TRBD1 matches at 9 bases. The sequenced sample consisted of CD4+ T cells from PBMCs, cultured in vitro. CDR3 in amino acids: CASSQLQGAGYTF. CDR3 sequence (DNA): TGTGCCAGCAGCCAGCTACAGGGGGCGGGCTACACCTTC.